The T cell receptor (beta chain) under discussion was sequenced for a study of beta chain features in type 1 diabetes. TCRB transcripts that were expressed got sequenced, as all of the isolated RNA had been reverse transcribed. Measured with immunoSEQ multiplex PCR; TCRdb has only the in-frame clones, and not every one. Of 390,000 or so clones in the sample, over 11% were seen once. The germline CDR1 and CDR2 sequences are SGHRS and YFSETQ. Germline trimming cut 1 base from V and 1 base from J; bases unmatched to any gene: 2. The CDR3 consists of 15 residues. This clone was detected only a few times. This chain links TRBV5-1 with TRBJ1-5; TRBD1 matches 7 bases. Sequenced sample: naive CD4+ T cells from blood. This TCR was sampled from a man aged 30-40 years in good health. CDR3 protein: CASSLLGQSNQPQHF. CDR3 bases: TGCGCCAGCAGCTTGTTGGGACAGAGCAATCAGCCCCAGCATTTT. Drawing the rest from reference TRBV5-1 and TRBJ1-5, the complete variable domain is KAGVTQTPRYLIKTRGQQVTLSCSPISGHRSVSWYQQTPGQGLQFLFEYFSETQRNKGNFPGRFSGRQFSNSRSEMNVSTLELGDSALYLCASSLLGQSNQPQHFGDGTRLSIL.